These 24 T cell receptor beta chains originate from one sample sequenced in a study of regulatory T cells in long-lasting Graves disease. With iRepertoire HTBI primers and Arm-PCR of CDR3 regions, TCR beta libraries were built. One entry per CDR3 protein results from TCRdb running MiXCR on the multiplex PCR reads. The sample lists some 430,000 distinct CDR3 sequences, 20% to 25% occurring once. This sample's time point: persistent/refractory GD, antithyroid drugs over 5 years with positive TRAb. Construction of the TCR library relied on RNA isolated from PBMCs. Here the sequenced sample was peripheral blood mononuclear cells (PBMCs), taken when the disease was refractory, from a patient treated with antithyroid drugs. All receptors derive from a female donor with Graves disease.

This clonotype was picked up a small number of times. The chain links TRBV28 to TRBJ2-2, with 7 nucleotides matching TRBD1. The V gene end was trimmed by 6 bases and the J gene end by 1 base; junction bases not matched to a gene: 5. Germline V gives CDR1 MDHEN, CDR2 SYDVKM. This CDR3 is 15 amino acids long. CDR3 sequence reads: CASRTDRQNTGELFF. CDR3 nucleotides: TGTGCCAGCAGAACGGACAGGCAGAACACCGGGGAGCTGTTTTTT.

This clonotype showed up many times. V is TRBV20-1 and J is TRBJ1-5, with D perhaps TRBD1 (5 bases). The CDR3 is made up of 13 amino acids. The germline gives CDR1 DFQATT, CDR2 SNEGSKA (reference sequence). V lost 7 bases and J 5 bases, leaving 15 bases between the germline ends. This chain's CDR3 is CSVNLGPDQPQHF. CDR3 nucleotide sequence: TGCAGTGTTAACTTGGGACCGGATCAGCCCCAGCATTTT.

This clonotype was recorded many times. This sequence joins TRBV28 and TRBJ2-5; the match to TRBD2 covers 13 bases. Unmatched junction bases numbered 15, after V lost 3 bases and J lost 5 bases. Germline V gene lookup returns CDR1 MDHEN and CDR2 SYDVKM. The CDR3 is 19 residues long. In DNA, the CDR3 is TGTGCCAGCAGTTTTGGAGGGTTGCGACTAGCGGGGGGAGGTGAGACCCAGTACTTC. Protein product: CASSFGGLRLAGGGETQYF.

Comment on this clonotype: A much bigger clone sits one base away, suggesting this may be a read error. The V call is TRBV6-1, the J call TRBJ2-7, with D possibly matching TRBD1 (5 bases). This CDR3 has 13 residues. From germline, CDR1 is MNHNS and CDR2 SASEGT. The chain's CDR3 is CAGSQGTSYEQYF. The CDR3 nucleotides are TGTGCCGGCAGCCAGGGAACCTCCTACGAGCAGTACTTC.

This clonotype was recorded many times. The V call is TRBV7-9, the J call TRBJ1-4; D gene uncertain. Germline-derived CDR1 and CDR2 are SEHNR and FQNEAQ (reference sequence). This CDR3 has 12 amino acids. V gave up 4 bases and J gave up 7 bases, with 7 bases separating them. DNA for the CDR3: TGTGCCAGCAGCTCAGCACCTGAAAAACTGTTTTTT. Its translation: CASSSAPEKLFF.

V and J are TRBV20-1 and TRBJ1-1, with D perhaps TRBD1 (6 bases). The germline V and J ends were trimmed by 0 bases and 0 bases, with 14 bases remaining between them. The CDR3 spans 16 residues. The germline V gene encodes CDR1 DFQATT and CDR2 SNEGSKA (reference sequence). Written as DNA, the CDR3 is TGCAGTGCTAGAGATTCATCCGGACAGCTGAACACTGAAGCTTTCTTT. Its translation: CSARDSSGQLNTEAFF.

This clonotype was seen only a few times. V is TRBV9 and J is TRBJ1-1, with unresolved D. The CDR3 spans 15 residues. With 0 bases removed from V and 1 base from J, the gap between germline ends came to 10 bases. The germline CDR1 and CDR2 sequences are SGDLS and YYNGEE. The CDR3 coding sequence is TGTGCCAGCAGCGTAGACGGCCGAGGGAACACTGAAGCTTTCTTT. Translated, it gives CASSVDGRGNTEAFF.

This clonotype was seen only a few times. This chain uses TRBV20-1 with TRBJ2-6, with D uncertain. Germline CDR1 reads DFQATT; CDR2 reads SNEGSKA (reference sequence). V lost 5 bases and J 4 bases, leaving 9 bases between the germline ends. CDR3 length: 13 residues. CDR3 DNA: TGCAGTGCTCCCACCGCAGGGGCCAACGTCCTGACTTTC. Protein sequence: CSAPTAGANVLTF.

This clonotype was observed at least ten times. The V and J genes are TRBV11-2 and TRBJ2-2; D is possibly TRBD2 (5 bases). The CDR3 totals 14 residues. Germline CDR1 and CDR2: SGHAT and FQNNGV. V was pared by 9 bases and J by 1 base, with 12 bases between. CDR3 bases: TGTGCCAGTTCCTTAGCGCGGAACACCGGGGAGCTGTTTTTT. Its protein product is CASSLARNTGELFF.

This clonotype was recorded a few times. An end of the junction differs from the germline gene, which may be a read error. V is TRBV7-7 and J is TRBJ2-5, with D tentatively TRBD1 or TRBD2 (5 bases each). The CDR3 runs 15 residues. Per the germline V gene, CDR1 is SSHAT and CDR2 is FNYEAQ (reference sequence). The chain's CDR3 is CASSPGTGNQETQYF. Here the CDR3 DNA reads TGTGCTAGCAGCCCCGGGACGGGAAACCAAGAGACCCAGTACTTC.

CDR3 loop: CASSPPVSGANVLTF. The CDR3, as DNA: TGTGCCAGCAGTCCCCCAGTCTCTGGGGCCAACGTCCTGACTTTC. The chain recombines TRBV6-1 with TRBJ2-6, with D unclear. CDR1 and CDR2 from the germline V gene are MNHNS and SASEGT. CDR3 length: 15 amino acids. Trimming removed 5 bases from V and 0 bases from J, with 8 bases in between.

This clonotype was observed at least ten times. The genes are TRBV28 and TRBJ2-5, with D possibly TRBD2 on 5 matching bases. The germline CDR1 and CDR2 sequences are MDHEN and SYDVKM. CDR3 length: 14 amino acids. V shed 4 bases and J shed 0 bases, with 9 bases lying between them. CDR3 in DNA: TGTGCCAGCAGTTCCTCGGACTACCAAGAGACCCAGTACTTC. Translation: CASSSSDYQETQYF.

This clonotype was counted once. With a much larger clone just one base away, this may be a read error. The rearrangement joins TRBV20-1 to TRBJ2-7, with D possibly TRBD1 on 6 matching bases. The germline gives CDR1 DFQATT, CDR2 SNEGSKA (reference sequence). The CDR3 totals 13 residues. Trimming cost V 7 bases and J 2 bases, with 15 bases left between them. The CDR3 DNA reads as TGCAGTGGGACAGATCCCAGCCCCTACGAGCAGTACTTC. Amino acids: CSGTDPSPYEQYF.

This clonotype was seen more than once but under ten times. V usage is TRBV10-3 and J usage is TRBJ1-1; 7 nucleotides agree with TRBD1. This CDR3 has 16 residues. Germline-derived CDR1 and CDR2 are ENHRY and SYGVKD. The V gene end was trimmed by 3 bases and the J gene end by 3 bases; junction bases not matched to a gene: 10. In DNA, the CDR3 is TGTGCCATCAGTGACCACAGGGGAGGATTGGACACTGAAGCTTTCTTT. As protein: CAISDHRGGLDTEAFF.

This clonotype occurred a few times. The chain uses TRBV6-5 and TRBJ2-7; 9 bases agree with TRBD1. V trimming: 4 bases; J trimming: 6 bases; junction bases outside the gene matches: 7. CDR3 size: 14 residues. In germline, CDR1 is MNHEY, CDR2 SVGAGI. CDR3 protein: CASSWGQGELEQYF. The CDR3, as DNA: TGTGCCAGCAGTTGGGGACAGGGAGAGCTCGAGCAGTACTTC.

This clonotype has at least ten counts. This chain joins TRBV11-2 and TRBJ1-4; 7 positions agree with TRBD1. After removal of 3 bases from V and 7 bases from J, the junction contained 11 bases not matched to a gene. The CDR3 spans 16 residues. Per germline, CDR1 SGHAT and CDR2 FQNNGV. The CDR3 protein is CASSFSQGRGFEKLFF. The DNA of the CDR3 is TGTGCCAGCAGCTTTTCACAGGGGAGGGGGTTTGAAAAACTGTTTTTT.

This clonotype was seen a handful of times. This sequence joins TRBV6-2 or TRBV6-3 and TRBJ1-1; 9 bases are a match to TRBD1. The CDR3 runs 17 residues. After removal of 2 bases from V and 0 bases from J, the junction contained 7 bases not matched to a gene. CDR1 is MNHEY, CDR2 SVGEGT, per germline. The CDR3: CASSYGGQGTLNTEAFF. The CDR3 region has the DNA TGTGCCAGCAGTTACGGGGGACAGGGTACGTTGAACACTGAAGCTTTCTTT.

This clonotype was observed a few times. The chain combines TRBV25-1 with TRBJ1-6; D ambiguous. Trimming shortened V by 8 bases and J by 6 bases, and 14 bases separated the two germline ends. The CDR3 contains 14 residues. Germline CDR1 is MGHDK and CDR2 is SYGVNS. As DNA, the CDR3 is TGTGCCAGCGGCCGGTCACCCCCTAATTCACCCCTCCACTTT. It is translated as CASGRSPPNSPLHF. Full variable domain (missing parts from reference TRBV25-1 and TRBJ1-6): EADIYQTPRYLVIGTGKKITLECSQTMGHDKMYWYQQDPGMELHLIHYSYGVNSTEKGDLSSESTVSRIRTEHFPLTLESARPSHTSQYLCASGRSPPNSPLHFGNGTRLTVT.

V is TRBV7-8 and J is TRBJ1-6; D not resolved. This CDR3 has 12 amino acids. Germline assignment: CDR1 SGHVS and CDR2 FQNEAQ. The V end was cut by 9 bases, the J end by 11 bases, with 14 bases between. The CDR3 DNA reads as TGTGCCAGTCGAGGAACTAAGGCACCCCTCCACTTT. Translation: CASRGTKAPLHF.

This clonotype was counted at least ten times. The V call is TRBV12-3 or TRBV12-4, the J call TRBJ2-2; D gene ambiguous. Trimming pared 3 bases from V and 3 bases from J, leaving 5 bases between. This CDR3 is 13 amino acids long. This chain's CDR3 is CASSFFHTGELFF. The CDR3, as DNA: TGTGCCAGCAGTTTCTTCCACACCGGGGAGCTGTTTTTT.

This clonotype was seen repeatedly, ten times or more. The genes are TRBV11-2 and TRBJ1-1, with TRBD1 as a possible D gene (6 bases). Germline CDR1 SGHAT, CDR2 FQNNGV. The CDR3 sequence is 17 residues long. Trimming left V 3 bases short and J 3 bases short, with 20 bases between. The CDR3 bases are TGTGCCAGCAGCTTCGCCCGGGATTCAGGGGAGTACACTGAAGCTTTCTTT. Protein: CASSFARDSGEYTEAFF. Full variable domain (missing parts from reference TRBV11-2 and TRBJ1-1): EAGVAQSPRYKIIEKRQSVAFWCNPISGHATLYWYQQILGQGPKLLIQFQNNGVVDDSQLPKDRFSAERLKGVDSTLKIQPAKLEDSAVYLCASSFARDSGEYTEAFFGQGTRLTVV.

This clonotype was counted at least ten times. The J gene is TRBJ1-5, the V gene TRBV20-1; 8 positions match TRBD1. V lost 5 bases to trimming and J lost 3 bases; unmatched junction nucleotides: 12. CDR3 size: 16 residues. From germline, CDR1 is DFQATT and CDR2 SNEGSKA (reference sequence). In nucleotides, the CDR3 is TGCAGTGCTGGGAGCTACACGGGACAGGTCAATCAGCCCCAGCATTTT. Protein: CSAGSYTGQVNQPQHF.

This clonotype was seen many times. The chain combines TRBV28 with TRBJ1-4, with 8 positions matching TRBD1. This CDR3 is 14 amino acids long. V lost 5 bases and J lost 7; bases outside the gene matches: 6. The germline gives CDR1 MDHEN, CDR2 SYDVKM. The CDR3 loop reads CASSPLTGAEKLFF. CDR3 coding DNA: TGTGCCAGCAGTCCCTTGACAGGGGCTGAAAAACTGTTTTTT.

This chain links TRBV6-1 with TRBJ1-5; 9 positions match TRBD1. Trimming removed 6 bases from V and 3 bases from J; junction bases left unmatched: 9. The CDR3 length is 16 residues. Germline V CDR1 and CDR2: MNHNS, SASEGT. Here the CDR3 reads CASRPPGQGPNQPQHF. CDR3 nucleotides: TGTGCCAGCAGGCCCCCGGGACAGGGCCCCAATCAGCCCCAGCATTTT.